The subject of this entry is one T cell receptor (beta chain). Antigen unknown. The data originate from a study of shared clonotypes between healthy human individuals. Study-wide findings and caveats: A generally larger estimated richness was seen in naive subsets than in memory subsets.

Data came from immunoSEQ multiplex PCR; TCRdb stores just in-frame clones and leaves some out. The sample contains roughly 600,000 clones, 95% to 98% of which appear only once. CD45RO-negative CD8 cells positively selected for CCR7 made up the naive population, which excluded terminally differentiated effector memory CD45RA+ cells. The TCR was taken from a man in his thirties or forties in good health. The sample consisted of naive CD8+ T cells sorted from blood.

CDR3 residues: CASSSGRNTGELFF. The CDR3 DNA reads TGTGCCAGCAGCTCCGGTCGGAACACCGGGGAGCTGTTTTTT. The chain joins TRBV7-9 to TRBJ2-2; D gene ambiguous. The CDR3 consists of 14 residues. Between the trimmed V and J ends, which lost 4 bases and 1 base, there was a span of 7 bases. The germline V gene has CDR1 SEHNR and CDR2 FQNEAQ (reference sequence).